This TCR beta chain originates from a study of T cell repertoires in cytomegalovirus infection (dated by TCRdb to about 2019). Regarding the complete study: Donor HLA type was relevant to the analysis, because carriage of CMV infection together with the matching HLA type was indicated by public TCR beta signatures. Results and caveats for the whole study, not just this receptor: The ex vivo response was dominated by HLA-C-restricted CMV-specific TCR beta clonotypes, which also provided the single most frequent clonotype in two of eight donors. In both this cohort and an independent cohort of several hundred donors, the cumulative frequency of public TCR beta family members distinguished carriers of CMV infection plus the relevant HLA type.

In regard to this clonotype: Its binding antigen is unknown. It has no much larger one-base neighbor in the sample; base qualities were not kept.

The reads were generated on an Illumina HiSeq 1500. TCRdb applied fastp at Q25 and MiXCR to the public reads, then kept only in-frame beta chains. Under each unique CDR3 protein, matching rows form one entry showing the most common genes and DNA. The sample table holds approximately 260,000 distinct CDR3 sequences, of which approximately 15% were seen once. The top ten hold over 40% of the sample. From the germline V gene, CDR1 is MNHEY and CDR2 is SVGAGI. The CDR3 spans 15 residues, from the cysteine through the phenylalanine. The read is trimmed to its CDR3 DNA, 45 bases read in frame from base 1. V is reduced by 8 bases and J by 5 bases, leaving a spacing of 21 bases between them.

In this chain, TRBV6-5 is recombined with TRBJ1-2; D gene: possibly TRBD1, on 5 matching bases. The clonotype comes from a human donor in good health (CMV status not recorded). Some clones in this sample may be carry-over from other donors' samples. Sequenced sample: CD8+ T cells from PBMCs. Here is the DNA: TGTGCCAGCGGGCCGGAGCCCTTGAAGGGGTATGGCTACACCTTC. The resulting protein is CASGPEPLKGYGYTF.